This T cell receptor (beta chain) came from a study of blood T cell repertoires in COVID-19 (dated by TCRdb to the early 2020s). As for the study more broadly: Samples covering the acute and convalescent phases of COVID-19 were provided by collaborators in the United States, Italy and Spain. The material from the prospective study consisted of cDNA or gDNA derived from T cells, B-cell-depleted T cells, or PBMCs. Subjects who had been exposed to COVID-19, were actively infected with it, or had recovered from it provided the deeply sampled blood TCRbeta repertoires that made up the dataset. A freely available public database, intended as a resource for researchers studying the immune response to SARS-CoV-2, is where the repertoires were released. Samples came from the ongoing ImmuneRACE study (first 160 participants) plus 1,254 subjects from 6 global collaborators. The sample metadata nearly always contained a de-identified subject ID, COVID-19 status, age in years and sex. Where available, HLA class I and class II types were taken from metadata supplied by the sample provider and were not determined by assay-based typing.

A word on this clone: Its antigen is currently not known. No much larger clonotype is one base removed from it; base qualities were not supplied.

Broader findings and caveats from the paper: The amount of clinical and demographic metadata varied by source and participant and was provided uncurated.

The collaborating institutions used their own protocols to collect whole blood in K2EDTA tubes. For TCRbeta analysis, collaborators shipped samples in one of three forms: frozen whole blood, isolated PBMCs, or DNA extracted from either of those sample types. TCRbeta CDR3 regions were amplified from genomic DNA using the immunoSEQ Assay, a bias-controlled multiplex PCR. The study's processing was this. The number of nucleated cells in each sample was estimated by amplification of reference gene primers within the assay. To quantify the absolute abundance of each unique TCRbeta CDR3 rearrangement, sequence reads were collapsed and filtered. For each sample, productive Simpson clonality was calculated by taking the square root of Simpson's diversity index across productive rearrangements. TCRdb's version of the immuneACCESS table is confined to in-frame rearrangements and falls short of the full clone set. An unresolved V gene accounts for under half of the shortfall where checked; the remainder is of unknown origin. From that table come the V and J calls and clone size; the DNA was used to work out D and trimming. The sample table records around 180,000 clones; 88% of these occur just once. The top ten clones comprise approximately 4.4% of the sample.

Trimming at the junction amounts to 1 base on V and 8 bases on J, and the germline ends lie 7 bases apart. There are 12 amino acids in the CDR3, from cysteine to phenylalanine inclusive. The CDR3 DNA has 36 bases and is translated from base 1. Reading the germline V gene gives CDR1 SNHLY and CDR2 FYNNEI. The source of this sequence is a human donor in a cohort sampled during active COVID-19. Sequencing was done on a sample of peripheral blood. The sequence links TRBV2 to TRBJ2-3; the D gene remains uncertain. DNA sequence: TGTGCCAGCAGTGAAGTGGTAGCTACGCAGTATTTT. Its product reads: CASSEVVATQYF.